Presented here are 27 T cell receptor beta chains from one specimen sequenced in a study of blood T cell repertoires in COVID-19. Sequencing was performed with immunoSEQ multiplex PCR; in TCRdb, only in-frame clones are kept and a portion is missing. The sample includes around 140,000 clones, approximately 87% of them seen just once. The sample taken for sequencing was peripheral blood. These receptor sequences come from a man aged 45-65 years with active COVID-19.

A word on this clone: The junction differs from germline at one of its ends, possibly a read error. The rearrangement links TRBV7-9 to TRBJ2-3; 8 bases match TRBD2. From germline, CDR1 is SEHNR and CDR2 FQNEAQ (reference sequence). This CDR3 is 12 amino acids long. The CDR3 coding sequence is TGTGCCAGCAGCTCCTCTAGCGGGCAGAAGGATTTT. Amino acid sequence: CASSSSSGQKDF.

The rearrangement joins TRBV5-1 to TRBJ1-6; D gene uncertain. The CDR3 contains 14 residues. V lost 5 bases to trimming and J lost 6 bases, with 12 bases between them. Germline V gene data show CDR1 as SGHRS and CDR2 as YFSETQ. Written as DNA, the CDR3 is TGCGCCAGCAGAGATGGTGGCTCTAATTCACCCCTCCACTTT. Its translation is CASRDGGSNSPLHF.

The sample holds one count of this clone. The chain has TRBV5-4 and TRBJ1-1; no reliable D call. From germline, CDR1 is SGHNT and CDR2 YYREEE (reference sequence). The CDR3 is 12 amino acids. V lost 1 base and J 5 bases, leaving 6 bases between the germline ends. CDR3 in DNA: TGTGCCAGCAGCTTGCTAGGAACTGAAGCTTTCTTT. Translating gives CASSLLGTEAFF.

The chain links TRBV6-6 to TRBJ2-2, with D possibly matching TRBD1 (6 bases). This CDR3 is 16 amino acids long. The germline CDR1 and CDR2 sequences are MNHNY and SVGAGI (reference sequence). V was pared by 2 bases and J by 2 bases, with 12 bases between. This CDR3 is CASSYPPTGNTGELFF. CDR3 coding DNA: TGTGCCAGCAGTTACCCTCCGACAGGCAACACCGGGGAGCTGTTTTTT.

The chain has TRBV7-2 and TRBJ2-7, with TRBD2 identical over 10 bases. This CDR3 region has 14 residues. In germline, CDR1 is SGHTA, CDR2 FQGNSA. J gave up 6 bases and V 2 bases, and 4 bases lay outside the gene matches. The CDR3 nucleotides read TGTGCCAGCAGCTTAAGAACTAGCGGGGCCGAGCAGTACTTC. Translating gives CASSLRTSGAEQYF.

V is TRBV9 and J is TRBJ2-6; maybe TRBD1 (6 bases). Germline V CDR1 and CDR2: SGDLS, YYNGEE. The CDR3 totals 16 residues. Trimming left V 0 bases short and J 0 bases short, with 7 bases between. This CDR3 is CASSVGGRSGANVLTF. CDR3 nucleotides: TGTGCCAGCAGCGTAGGGGGGCGCTCTGGGGCCAACGTCCTGACTTTC. Together with reference TRBV9 and TRBJ2-6, the CDR3 gives the full variable domain: DSGVTQTPKHLITATGQRVTLRCSPRSGDLSVYWYQQSLDQGLQFLIQYYNGEERAKGNILERFSAQQFPDLHSELNLSSLELGDSALYFCASSVGGRSGANVLTFGAGSRLTVL.

This sequence joins TRBV9 and TRBJ2-5; D perhaps matches TRBD2 (6 bases). V lost 6 bases to trimming and J lost 4 bases, with 7 bases between them. There are 11 residues in the CDR3. Germline CDR1 reads SGDLS; CDR2 reads YYNGEE. The CDR3 is CASKGGETQYF. The CDR3 DNA is TGTGCCAGCAAGGGAGGAGAGACCCAGTACTTC.

V is TRBV9 and J is TRBJ2-5; D unclear. CDR3 length equals 14 residues. Trimming pared 0 bases from V and 0 bases from J, leaving 6 bases between. Germline V gives CDR1 SGDLS, CDR2 YYNGEE. CDR3 in DNA: TGTGCCAGCAGCGTAGGGGCTTACCAAGAGACCCAGTACTTC. Translated, it gives CASSVGAYQETQYF.

J is TRBJ1-2 and V is TRBV19; 8 nucleotides line up with TRBD1. CDR1 is LNHDA and CDR2 is SQIVND in the germline V gene (reference sequence). Germline trimming cut 7 bases from V and 8 bases from J; bases unmatched to any gene: 12. CDR3 size: 14 residues. The CDR3 protein is CASTPRGQARGYTF. The CDR3 DNA is TGTGCCAGTACCCCCCGGGGACAGGCGAGGGGCTACACCTTC.

The gene calls are TRBV5-6 and TRBJ2-1; 8 nucleotides line up with TRBD2. With V trimmed by 4 bases and J by 7 bases, 7 bases remained unmatched. CDR1 and CDR2 from the germline V gene are SGHDT and YYEEEE. This CDR3 is built from 14 residues. CDR3 nucleotide sequence: TGTGCCAGCAGCCTGGGACTAGATGCTAATGAGCAGTTCTTC. Translated: CASSLGLDANEQFF.

The rearrangement uses TRBV4-2 and TRBJ2-3; the D is unclear. This CDR3 spans 12 amino acids. Germline-derived CDR1 and CDR2 are LGHNA and YNFKEQ. Trimming cost V 4 bases and J 6 bases, with 8 bases left between them. The CDR3 DNA is TGTGCCAGCAGCCTCCCGTCGGATACGCAGTATTTT. It specifies CASSLPSDTQYF.

The CDR3 reads CASSQALTGELFF. CDR3 DNA: TGTGCCAGCAGCCAAGCGCTAACCGGGGAGCTGTTTTTT. The J gene is TRBJ2-2, the V gene TRBV14; D not resolved. Germline CDR1 SGHDN, CDR2 FVKESK. This CDR3 spans 13 amino acids. V lost 1 base and J lost 5, with 5 bases in between. The full variable domain, in which reference TRBV14 and TRBJ2-2 provide the parts outside the CDR3, is EAGVTQFPSHSVIEKGQTVTLRCDPISGHDNLYWYRRVMGKEIKFLLHFVKESKQDESGMPNNRFLAERTGGTYSTLKVQPAELEDSGVYFCASSQALTGELFFGEGSRLTVL.

The chain joins TRBV2 to TRBJ1-6, with D uncertain. Trimming shortened V by 1 base and J by 13 bases, and 8 bases separated the two germline ends. Germline V gene data show CDR1 as SNHLY and CDR2 as FYNNEI. The CDR3 contains 12 residues. CDR3 sequence: CASSEVAPPLHF. The CDR3 nucleotides read TGTGCCAGCAGTGAAGTGGCACCGCCCCTCCACTTT. Combining the CDR3 with reference TRBV2 and TRBJ1-6 gives the whole variable domain EPEVTQTPSHQVTQMGQEVILRCVPISNHLYFYWYRQILGQKVEFLVSFYNNEISEKSEIFDDQFSVERPDGSNFTLKIRSTKLEDSAMYFCASSEVAPPLHFGNGTRLTVT.

The chain uses TRBV30 and TRBJ2-5; weak D call: TRBD2 (5 bases). Deletions cut 4 bases from V and 5 bases from J, with 11 bases between. Germline V gene lookup returns CDR1 GTSNPN and CDR2 SVGIG (reference sequence). CDR3 length: 12 amino acids. The CDR3 region has the DNA TGTGCCTGGAAAGGGCCGGGGGAGACCCAGTACTTC. Translating it yields CAWKGPGETQYF.

The rearrangement joins TRBV15 to TRBJ2-1, with TRBD2 matching over 11 bases. V shed 8 bases and J 10 bases; nucleotides not matched to a gene: 7. The CDR3 runs 13 residues. Germline V lookup: CDR1 LNHNV, CDR2 YYDKDF (reference sequence). CDR3 DNA sequence: TGTGCCACCGATAGCGGGGGGGCATCCGAGCAGTTCTTC. It encodes CATDSGGASEQFF. Full variable domain (outside the CDR3, taken from reference TRBV15 and TRBJ2-1): DAMVIQNPRYQVTQFGKPVTLSCSQTLNHNVMYWYQQKSSQAPKLLFHYYDKDFNNEADTPDNFQSRRPNTSFCFLDIRSPGLGDTAMYLCATDSGGASEQFFGPGTRLTVL.

V is TRBV5-6 and J is TRBJ1-2; D remains ambiguous. Trimming took 1 base from V and 7 from J, leaving 5 bases between them. Germline V CDR1 and CDR2: SGHDT, YYEEEE. CDR3 length equals 11 residues. For the CDR3, the DNA is TGTGCCAGCAGCTTGAGCGGTGGCTACACCTTC. Its protein is CASSLSGGYTF.

This clone came up once. The rearrangement joins TRBV12-3 or TRBV12-4 to TRBJ1-4; D is perhaps TRBD1 (6 bases). The CDR3 contains 13 residues. The V gene lost 3 bases and the J gene lost 7 bases, with 9 bases spanning the gap. The CDR3 nucleotides read TGTGCCAGCAGTTTTAGGGGGAGTGAAAAACTGTTTTTT. This translates into CASSFRGSEKLFF.

In its sample, this clone was seen a few times. The chain links TRBV5-1 to TRBJ1-3; a possible D gene is TRBD1 (5 bases). Trimming left V 4 bases short and J 0 bases short, with 8 bases between. CDR1 and CDR2 from the germline V gene are SGHRS and YFSETQ. The length of the CDR3 is 14 residues. The CDR3 coding sequence is TGCGCCAGCAGCGGAGGGGACTCTGGAAACACCATATATTTT. This translates into CASSGGDSGNTIYF. Drawing the rest from reference TRBV5-1 and TRBJ1-3, the complete variable domain is KAGVTQTPRYLIKTRGQQVTLSCSPISGHRSVSWYQQTPGQGLQFLFEYFSETQRNKGNFPGRFSGRQFSNSRSEMNVSTLELGDSALYLCASSGGDSGNTIYFGEGSWLTVV.

The chain is built from TRBV5-1 and TRBJ1-2; 8 bases line up with TRBD1. Germline assignment: CDR1 SGHRS and CDR2 YFSETQ. The CDR3 length is 15 residues. V lost 2 bases and J lost 3; bases outside the gene matches: 6. CDR3 nucleotide sequence: TGCGCCAGCAGCTTAAGAAAACAGGGGGACTATGGCTACACCTTC. It specifies CASSLRKQGDYGYTF.

This rearrangement joins TRBV7-2 to TRBJ1-1; a possible D gene is TRBD1 (6 bases). The CDR3 has 13 residues. Deletions cut 5 bases from V and 1 base from J, with 8 bases between. Germline CDR1 and CDR2: SGHTA and FQGNSA. This chain's CDR3 is CASSRQENTEAFF. The CDR3 DNA reads TGTGCCAGCAGCCGACAGGAGAACACTGAAGCTTTCTTT. The variable domain in full, completed from reference TRBV7-2 and TRBJ1-1, reads GAGVSQSPSNKVTEKGKDVELRCDPISGHTALYWYRQSLGQGLEFLIYFQGNSAPDKSGLPSDRFSAERTGGSVSTLTIQRTQQEDSAVYLCASSRQENTEAFFGQGTRLTVV.

V gene TRBV6-5 combines with J gene TRBJ2-7, with D possibly matching TRBD2 (8 bases). Germline V CDR1 and CDR2: MNHEY, SVGAGI. The CDR3 is made up of 15 amino acids. Trimming took 6 bases from V and 3 from J, leaving 18 bases between them. CDR3 coding DNA: TGTGCCAGCAGGGTTAGCGGGACAGTAAACTACGAGCAGTACTTC. This gives the protein CASRVSGTVNYEQYF.

The V gene is TRBV10-3, the J gene TRBJ2-1; 7 bases fit TRBD2. Germline CDR1 ENHRY, CDR2 SYGVKD. V was pared by 5 bases and J by 3 bases, with 4 bases of the junction left unmatched. The CDR3 consists of 14 residues. The DNA for the CDR3 is TGTGCCATCAGTAGACGGGAGGACTACAATGAGCAGTTCTTC. Its translation: CAISRREDYNEQFF.

The chain links TRBV7-9 to TRBJ2-1; D is perhaps TRBD2 (6 bases). V was clipped by 1 base and J by 4 bases, with 11 bases between them. Germline assignment: CDR1 SEHNR and CDR2 FQNEAQ (reference sequence). CDR3 length: 15 residues. The CDR3 loop reads CASSLVLGGYNEQFF. For the CDR3, the DNA is TGTGCCAGCAGCTTAGTACTGGGGGGATACAATGAGCAGTTCTTC.

This clone showed up just a few times. Other nucleotide sequences in the sample specify the same CDR3. The V gene is TRBV5-4, the J gene TRBJ1-3; 7 nucleotides align to TRBD1. The length of the CDR3 is 14 residues. After removal of 5 bases from V and 0 bases from J, the junction contained 2 bases not matched to a gene. Germline lookup yields CDR1 SGHNT and CDR2 YYREEE (reference sequence). The CDR3 DNA reads TGTGCCAGCAGTTGGGACAGCTCTGGAAACACCATATATTTT. This encodes CASSWDSSGNTIYF. The full variable domain, in which reference TRBV5-4 and TRBJ1-3 provide the parts outside the CDR3, is ETGVTQSPTHLIKTRGQQVTLRCSSQSGHNTVSWYQQALGQGPQFIFQYYREEENGRGNFPPRFSGLQFPNYSSELNVNALELDDSALYLCASSWDSSGNTIYFGEGSWLTVV.

The chain has TRBV3-1 (or the pseudogene TRBV3-2) and TRBJ1-5; perhaps TRBD1 as D (5 bases). This CDR3 is built from 14 residues. Trimming left V 0 bases short and J 6 bases short, with 9 bases between. Germline V gene sequence: CDR1 LGHDT, CDR2 YNNKEL (reference sequence). The CDR3 sequence is CASSQDHGGQPQHF. The CDR3 DNA follows: TGTGCCAGCAGCCAAGATCACGGGGGTCAGCCCCAGCATTTT.

This clone was counted once. The chain recombines TRBV5-4 with TRBJ2-3; 8 bases match TRBD2. V shed 4 bases, J shed 2 bases, and the junction held 6 bases outside the gene matches. Germline V gives CDR1 SGHNT, CDR2 YYREEE (reference sequence). The CDR3 consists of 15 residues. CDR3: CASSILAGLTDTQYF. The CDR3 bases are TGTGCCAGCAGCATCCTAGCGGGCCTCACAGATACGCAGTATTTT.

The CDR3 DNA reads as TGTGCCAGCAGTTACAGGCAGGGCAATGAGCAGTTCTTC. It is translated as CASSYRQGNEQFF. The genes are TRBV6-2 or TRBV6-3 and TRBJ2-1; maybe TRBD1 (5 bases). Germline V gives CDR1 MNHEY, CDR2 SVGEGT. V dropped 2 bases and J dropped 6 bases, with 8 bases sitting between them. There are 13 residues in the CDR3.